This T cell receptor (beta chain) was obtained from a study of CD8 T cells in Susac syndrome. The length of the CDR3 is 15 residues. The germline gives CDR1 KGHSH, CDR2 LQKENI. Trimming removed 5 bases from V and 5 bases from J, with 19 bases in between. Negative isolation yielded the CD8+ and CD4+ T cells, while FACS enriched the TEMRA cells. When the RNA was reverse transcribed, random hexamers were used with an input of roughly 0.45 to 1 ug. Via MiXCR, TCRdb re-called the immunoSEQ multiplex PCR reads, giving one row per CDR3 protein. The sample lists 150,000 to 200,000 distinct CDR3 sequences; roughly 93% were seen once.

The clonotype was recovered from a human donor in good health. Sequenced material: CD4+ T cells from PBMCs. The V call is TRBV18, the J call TRBJ2-7; D is ambiguous. Written as DNA, the CDR3 is TGTGCCAGCTCATCAAGAACCACACTCGGCAACGAGCAGTACTTC. Amino acids: CASSSRTTLGNEQYF.